The 3 T cell receptor beta chains listed next were all sequenced from one sample in a study of blood T cell repertoires in COVID-19. Some clones are missing from TCRdb's copy, which holds only in-frame ones; the method was immunoSEQ multiplex PCR. The data show around 100,000 clones, under 75% seen once. Sequenced input: peripheral blood. The receptors were sampled from a man of 80 years or more with acute or convalescent COVID-19.

The chain joins TRBV6-5 to TRBJ1-2; 8 bases are shared with TRBD1. The CDR3 runs 15 residues. Germline V gene lookup returns CDR1 MNHEY and CDR2 SVGAGI. The V gene end was trimmed by 6 bases and the J gene end by 1 base; junction bases not matched to a gene: 7. The CDR3 coding sequence is TGTGCCAGCAGAAACCCGGGACAGGTTAACTATGGCTACACCTTC. Protein: CASRNPGQVNYGYTF.

The V call is TRBV18, the J call TRBJ2-1, with D unclear. This CDR3 has 14 amino acids. Per the germline V gene, CDR1 is KGHSH and CDR2 is LQKENI. V lost 3 bases, J lost 5 bases, and 11 bases lay in between. CDR3 DNA: TGTGCCAGCTCACCGGTCGAGCCCCACAATGAGCAGTTCTTC. This sequence encodes CASSPVEPHNEQFF.

The count of this clone is one. This sequence joins TRBV29-1 and TRBJ2-7; 13 bases fit TRBD2. V was pared by 7 bases and J by 6 bases, with 3 bases of the junction left unmatched. CDR3 length: 12 amino acids. The V gene's germline CDR1 is SQVTM and CDR2 ANQGSEA. The chain's CDR3 is CSGGTSGVEQYF. The CDR3 DNA follows: TGCAGCGGGGGGACTAGCGGGGTCGAGCAGTACTTC.